This T cell receptor beta chain was captured in a study of neurological immune-mediated disorders. The team produced cDNA through 5'RACE using 10-nucleotide random UMIs. TCRdb reprocessed the 5' RACE reads with MiXCR, giving one entry per CDR3 protein. The repertoire consists of some 65,000 distinct CDR3 sequences, with 5.2% occurring once and the leading ten covering roughly 2.8%. Germline-derived CDR1 and CDR2 are SEHNR and FQNEAQ (reference sequence). Deletions cut 2 bases from V and 5 bases from J, with 15 bases between. CDR3 length equals 15 residues. The study, taken as a whole, reports: One related-CDR3 cluster, which may be a signature, held the repertoires of 18 of 34 multiple sclerosis patients after phylogenetic grouping. HTLV-1-associated myelopathy had the most TCR clonal expansion, whereas multiple sclerosis had the least (lower than in healthy controls).

Where libraries were unsorted, they were derived from 2 million PBMCs stored at -80 degrees C. Ten or more counts support this clonotype. The antigen is unknown. The specimen sequenced was PBMCs. This receptor was taken from a woman younger than 45 with multiple sclerosis. The V call is TRBV7-9, the J call TRBJ2-5; tentative D call: TRBD2 (7 bases). The CDR3 here is CASSLRGGLVETQYF. DNA of the CDR3: TGTGCCAGCAGCTTAAGGGGGGGCCTGGTGGAGACCCAGTACTTC.